This T cell receptor (beta chain) stems from a study of CD8 T cells in ankylosing spondylitis. In TCRdb, the 5' RACE reads were re-called with MiXCR into one record per CDR3 protein. The profile shows around 120,000 distinct CDR3 sequences, less than 25% of them singletons. Germline-derived CDR1 and CDR2 are SNHLY and FYNNEI. This CDR3 is built from 15 residues. The V gene lost 6 bases and the J gene lost 4 bases, with 18 bases spanning the gap. The receptor was isolated from a male donor with ankylosing spondylitis. Material: synovial fluid, either unsorted or a sorted T cell fraction (not recorded which). The V and J genes are TRBV2 and TRBJ1-1; no firm D call. DNA of the CDR3: TGTGCCAGCAGCGCCCGTGTAGGGAGAAGCACTGAAGCTTTCTTT. The encoded protein is CASSARVGRSTEAFF.